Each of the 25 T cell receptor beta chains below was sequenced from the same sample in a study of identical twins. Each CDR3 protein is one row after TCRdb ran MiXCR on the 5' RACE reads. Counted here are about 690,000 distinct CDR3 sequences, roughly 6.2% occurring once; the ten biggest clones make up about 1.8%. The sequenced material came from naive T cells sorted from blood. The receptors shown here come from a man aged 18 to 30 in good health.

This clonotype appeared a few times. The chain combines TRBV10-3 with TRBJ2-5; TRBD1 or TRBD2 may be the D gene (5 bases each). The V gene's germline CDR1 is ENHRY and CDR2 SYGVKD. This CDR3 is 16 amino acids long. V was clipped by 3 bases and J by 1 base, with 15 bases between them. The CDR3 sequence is CAISDLKGPSQETQYF. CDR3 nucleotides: TGTGCCATCAGTGACCTTAAGGGACCATCCCAAGAGACCCAGTACTTC.

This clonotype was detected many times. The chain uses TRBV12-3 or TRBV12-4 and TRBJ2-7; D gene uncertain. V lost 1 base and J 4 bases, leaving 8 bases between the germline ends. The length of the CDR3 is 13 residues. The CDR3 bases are TGTGCCAGCAGTTTAGTGGCCTCATACGAGCAGTACGTC. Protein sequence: CASSLVASYEQYV.

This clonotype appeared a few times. DNA of the CDR3: TGTGCCAGCAGTCCCCGACAGGGGGCGGTCGGGGAGCTGTTTTTT. It specifies CASSPRQGAVGELFF. V is TRBV27 and J is TRBJ2-2, with 10 bases aligning to TRBD1. V lost 5 bases to trimming and J lost 7 bases; unmatched junction nucleotides: 7. The CDR3 spans 15 residues. Germline assignment: CDR1 MNHEY and CDR2 SMNVEV (reference sequence).

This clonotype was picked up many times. The CDR3 region is CASSSTDRGGTGELFF. DNA for the CDR3: TGTGCCAGCAGTTCGACGGACAGGGGAGGGACCGGGGAGCTGTTTTTT. The chain couples TRBV12-3 or TRBV12-4 to TRBJ2-2; 9 nucleotides align to TRBD1. The CDR3 runs 16 residues. Trimming removed 4 bases from V and 5 bases from J; junction bases left unmatched: 8.

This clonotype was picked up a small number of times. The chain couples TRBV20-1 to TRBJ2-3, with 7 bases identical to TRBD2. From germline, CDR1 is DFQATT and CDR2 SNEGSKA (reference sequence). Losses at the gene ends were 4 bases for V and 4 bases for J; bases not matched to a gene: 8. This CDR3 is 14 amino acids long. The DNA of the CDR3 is TGCAGTGCTAAGCGGGGAACACACCCAGATACGCAGTATTTT. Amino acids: CSAKRGTHPDTQYF.

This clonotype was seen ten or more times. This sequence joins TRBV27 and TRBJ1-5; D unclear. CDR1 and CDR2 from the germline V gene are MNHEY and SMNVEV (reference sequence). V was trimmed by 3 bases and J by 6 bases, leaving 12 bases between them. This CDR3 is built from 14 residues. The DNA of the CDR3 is TGTGCCAGCAGTTTCAGAGGGCTCGGTCAGCCCCAGCATTTT. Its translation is CASSFRGLGQPQHF.

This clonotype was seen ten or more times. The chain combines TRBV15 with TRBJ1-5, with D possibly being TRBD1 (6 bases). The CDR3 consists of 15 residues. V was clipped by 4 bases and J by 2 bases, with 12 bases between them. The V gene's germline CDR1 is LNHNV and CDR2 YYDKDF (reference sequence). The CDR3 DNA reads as TGTGCCACCAGCACCGCATACAGGGGCAATCAGCCCCAGCATTTT. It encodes CATSTAYRGNQPQHF.

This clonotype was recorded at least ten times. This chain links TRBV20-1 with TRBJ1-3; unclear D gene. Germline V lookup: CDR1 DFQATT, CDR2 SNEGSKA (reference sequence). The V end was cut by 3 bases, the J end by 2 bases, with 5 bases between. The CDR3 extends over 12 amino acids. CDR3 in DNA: TGCAGTGCTAGGGGAGCTGGAAACACCATATATTTT. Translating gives CSARGAGNTIYF.

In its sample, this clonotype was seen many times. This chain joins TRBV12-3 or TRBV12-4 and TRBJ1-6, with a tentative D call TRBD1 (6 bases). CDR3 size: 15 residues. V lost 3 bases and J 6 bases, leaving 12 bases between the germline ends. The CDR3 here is CASSFGGAPNSPLHF. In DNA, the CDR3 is TGTGCCAGCAGTTTCGGGGGGGCCCCTAATTCACCCCTCCACTTT.

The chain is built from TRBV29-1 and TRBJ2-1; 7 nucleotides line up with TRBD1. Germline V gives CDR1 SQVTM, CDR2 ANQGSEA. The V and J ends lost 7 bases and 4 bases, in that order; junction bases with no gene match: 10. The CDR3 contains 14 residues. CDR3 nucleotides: TGCAGCGCTAAAAGGGGACAGTCATACAATGAGCAGTTCTTC. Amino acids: CSAKRGQSYNEQFF.

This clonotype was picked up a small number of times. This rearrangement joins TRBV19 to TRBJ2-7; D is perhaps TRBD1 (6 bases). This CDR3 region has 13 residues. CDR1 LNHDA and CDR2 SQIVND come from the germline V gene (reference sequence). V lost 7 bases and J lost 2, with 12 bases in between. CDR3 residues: CASTGGTTYEQYF. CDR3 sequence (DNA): TGTGCCAGTACTGGTGGGACAACCTACGAGCAGTACTTC.

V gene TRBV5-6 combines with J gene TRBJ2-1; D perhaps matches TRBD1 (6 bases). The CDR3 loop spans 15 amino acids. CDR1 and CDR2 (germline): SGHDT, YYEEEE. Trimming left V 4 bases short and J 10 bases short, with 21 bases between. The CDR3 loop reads CASSPGGRGVGEQFF. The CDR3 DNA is TGTGCCAGCAGCCCTGGCGGCAGGGGAGTCGGAGAGCAGTTCTTC. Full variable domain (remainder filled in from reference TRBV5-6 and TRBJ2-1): DAGVTQSPTHLIKTRGQQVTLRCSPKSGHDTVSWYQQALGQGPQFIFQYYEEEERQRGNFPDRFSGHQFPNYSSELNVNALLLGDSALYLCASSPGGRGVGEQFFGPGTRLTVL.

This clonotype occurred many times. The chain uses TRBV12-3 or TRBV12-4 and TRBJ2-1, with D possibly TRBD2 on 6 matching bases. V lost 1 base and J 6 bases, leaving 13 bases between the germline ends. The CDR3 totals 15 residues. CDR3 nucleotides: TGTGCCAGCAGTTTAGGACTTCCGGGAGCCAATGAGCAGTTCTTC. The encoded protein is CASSLGLPGANEQFF.

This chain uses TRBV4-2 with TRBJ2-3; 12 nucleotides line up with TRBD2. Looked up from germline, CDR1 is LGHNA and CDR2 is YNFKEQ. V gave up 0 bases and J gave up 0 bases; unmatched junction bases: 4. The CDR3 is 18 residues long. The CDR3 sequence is CASSQDGLAGSSTDTQYF. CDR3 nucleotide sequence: TGTGCCAGCAGCCAAGACGGACTAGCGGGATCTAGCACAGATACGCAGTATTTT.

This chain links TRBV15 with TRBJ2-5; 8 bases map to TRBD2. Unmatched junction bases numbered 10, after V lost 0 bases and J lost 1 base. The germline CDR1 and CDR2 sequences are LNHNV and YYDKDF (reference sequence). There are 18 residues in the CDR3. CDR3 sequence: CATSRDRGGRRLQETQYF. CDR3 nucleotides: TGTGCCACCAGCAGAGATCGTGGCGGGAGGCGACTCCAAGAGACCCAGTACTTC. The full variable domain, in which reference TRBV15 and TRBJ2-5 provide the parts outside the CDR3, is DAMVIQNPRYQVTQFGKPVTLSCSQTLNHNVMYWYQQKSSQAPKLLFHYYDKDFNNEADTPDNFQSRRPNTSFCFLDIRSPGLGDTAMYLCATSRDRGGRRLQETQYFGPGTRLLVL.

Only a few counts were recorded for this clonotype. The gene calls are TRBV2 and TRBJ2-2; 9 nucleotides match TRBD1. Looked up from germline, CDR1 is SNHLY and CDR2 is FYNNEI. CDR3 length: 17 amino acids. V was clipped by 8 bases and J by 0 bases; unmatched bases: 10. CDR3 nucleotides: TGTGCCAGCCTACGGGACAGGGCAAACGCGAACACCGGGGAGCTGTTTTTT. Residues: CASLRDRANANTGELFF.

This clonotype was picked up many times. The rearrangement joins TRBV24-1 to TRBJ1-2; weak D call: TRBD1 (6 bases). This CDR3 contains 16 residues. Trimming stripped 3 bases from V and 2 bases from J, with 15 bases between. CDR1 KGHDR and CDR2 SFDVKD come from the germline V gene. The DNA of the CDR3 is TGTGCCACCAGTGATCCCTCCGCAGGGGAGAACTATGGCTACACCTTC. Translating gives CATSDPSAGENYGYTF.

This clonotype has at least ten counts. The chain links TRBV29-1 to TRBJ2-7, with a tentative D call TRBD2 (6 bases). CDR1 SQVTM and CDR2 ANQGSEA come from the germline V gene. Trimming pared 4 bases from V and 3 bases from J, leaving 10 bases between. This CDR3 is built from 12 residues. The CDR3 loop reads CSVGEGGYEQYF. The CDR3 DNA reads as TGCAGCGTTGGTGAGGGAGGCTACGAGCAGTACTTC.

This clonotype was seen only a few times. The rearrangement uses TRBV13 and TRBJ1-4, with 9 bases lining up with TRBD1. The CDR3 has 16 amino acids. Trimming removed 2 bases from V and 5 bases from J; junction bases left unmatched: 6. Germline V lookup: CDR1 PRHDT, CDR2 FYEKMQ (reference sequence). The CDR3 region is CASSLLRGTGNEKLFF. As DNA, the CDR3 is TGTGCCAGCAGCTTATTGCGAGGGACAGGGAATGAAAAACTGTTTTTT.

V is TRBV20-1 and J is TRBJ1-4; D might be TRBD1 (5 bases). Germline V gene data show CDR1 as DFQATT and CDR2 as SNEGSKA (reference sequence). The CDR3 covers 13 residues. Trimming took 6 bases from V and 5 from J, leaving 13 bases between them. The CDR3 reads CSAVQGLNEKLFF. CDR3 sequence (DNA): TGCAGTGCCGTGCAGGGCCTGAATGAAAAACTGTTTTTT.

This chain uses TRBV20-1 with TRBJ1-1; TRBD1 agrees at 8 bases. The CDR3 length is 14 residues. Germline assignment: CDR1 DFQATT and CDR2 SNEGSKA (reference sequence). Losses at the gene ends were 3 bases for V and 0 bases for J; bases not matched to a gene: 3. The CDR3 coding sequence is TGCAGTGCTAGGCCAGGGGGCATGAACACTGAAGCTTTCTTT. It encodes CSARPGGMNTEAFF.

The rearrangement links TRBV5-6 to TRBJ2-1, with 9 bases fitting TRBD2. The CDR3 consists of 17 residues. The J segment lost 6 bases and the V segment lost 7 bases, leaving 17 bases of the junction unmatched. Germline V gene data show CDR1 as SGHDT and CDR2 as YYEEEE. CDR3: CASFGLASALRTNEQFF. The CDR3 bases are TGTGCCAGCTTCGGACTAGCGAGCGCACTGAGAACCAATGAGCAGTTCTTC.

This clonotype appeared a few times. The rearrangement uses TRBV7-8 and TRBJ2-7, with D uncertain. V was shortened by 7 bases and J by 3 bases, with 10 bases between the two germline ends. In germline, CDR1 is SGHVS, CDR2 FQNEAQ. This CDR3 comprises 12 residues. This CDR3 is CASTMSGYEQYV. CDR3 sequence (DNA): TGTGCCAGCACCATGTCAGGCTACGAGCAGTACGTC.

In DNA form, the CDR3 reads TGTGCCAGCAGCCAAGTAAACAGCCTGTACAATGAGCAGTTCTTC. As protein: CASSQVNSLYNEQFF. This chain connects TRBV3-1 to TRBJ2-1; D remains ambiguous. The V and J ends lost 1 base and 4 bases respectively, with 11 bases between them. CDR1 and CDR2 from the germline V gene are LGHDT and YNNKEL (reference sequence). CDR3 length: 15 amino acids.

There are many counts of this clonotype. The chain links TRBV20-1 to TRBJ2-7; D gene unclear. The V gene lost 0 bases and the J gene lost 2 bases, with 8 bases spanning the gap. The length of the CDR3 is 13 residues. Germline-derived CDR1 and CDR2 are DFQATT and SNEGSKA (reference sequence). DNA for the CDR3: TGCAGTGCTAGAGATCGGGCAACCTACGAGCAGTACTTC. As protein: CSARDRATYEQYF.